This entry is about one T cell receptor (beta chain). In the source study's methods: Reference gene primer amplification gave estimated nucleated cell counts. Data came from immunoSEQ multiplex PCR; TCRdb stores just in-frame clones and leaves some out. From that table come the V and J calls and clone size; the DNA was used to work out D and trimming. The repertoire holds roughly 130,000 clones, with around four fifths as singletons. This record belongs to a study of blood T cell repertoires in COVID-19. Study context: Collection of acute and convalescent COVID-19 samples took place in the United States, Italy and Spain. T cells, B-cell-depleted T cells, or PBMCs supplied cDNA or gDNA.

The source of this sequence is a man in his forties or fifties with active or convalescent COVID-19. The sequencing input was peripheral blood.

The CDR3 is CASSQDQGINGIQYF. The CDR3 DNA is TGTGCCAGCAGCCAAGATCAGGGAATCAATGGCATTCAGTACTTC. V usage is TRBV3-1 (or the pseudogene TRBV3-2) and J usage is TRBJ2-4; the D gene is possibly TRBD1 (5 bases). Deletions cut 0 bases from V and 9 bases from J, with 15 bases between. Germline loops: CDR1 LGHDT, CDR2 YNNKEL (reference sequence). This CDR3 comprises 15 residues.